What follows are 32 T cell receptor beta chains derived from one specimen sequenced in a study of identifying expanded T cells in peripheral blood (dated by TCRdb to between 2018 and 2021). The library was produced with the immunoSEQ multiplex PCR assay. In TCRdb, the immuneACCESS table is reduced to in-frame sequences with V and J assigned. These tables do not hold every clone; where another copy was compared, an unresolved V gene accounts for under half, and the others remain unexplained. For this sample the table gives over 80,000 clones, of which around 86% were detected only once. Clones ranked in the top ten supply around 6% of the sample. The sample comprised blood. The receptors originated from a person aged 18 to 69 in good health.

The chain carries TRBV4-1 and TRBJ2-3; the D gene is possibly TRBD1 (5 bases). The V end was cut by 0 bases, the J end by 13 bases, with 14 bases between. Germline CDR1 and CDR2: MGHRA and YSYEKL. This CDR3 has 13 amino acids. This CDR3 reads CASSQDLHRLEYF. Here the CDR3 DNA reads TGCGCCAGCAGCCAAGATCTTCACAGGCTGGAGTATTTT.

The chain uses TRBV4-3 and TRBJ2-1, with 9 bases fitting TRBD2. The CDR3 covers 14 residues. With V trimmed by 3 bases and J by 9 bases, 6 bases remained unmatched. The germline gives CDR1 LGHNA, CDR2 YSLEER. This CDR3 reads CASSQFAAGGEQFF. The CDR3 bases are TGCGCCAGCAGCCAGTTTGCAGCGGGGGGTGAGCAGTTCTTC.

The rearrangement joins TRBV7-2 to TRBJ2-5; 10 nucleotides match TRBD1. V gave up 5 bases and J gave up 5 bases; unmatched junction bases: 17. The CDR3 covers 18 residues. Germline V gene sequence: CDR1 SGHTA, CDR2 FQGNSA. In DNA, the CDR3 is TGTGCCAGCAGCCGACGGACAGGGGGGAGGCAGTCTACGGAGACCCAGTACTTC. This translates into CASSRRTGGRQSTETQYF.

The gene calls are TRBV7-2 and TRBJ2-7; TRBD1 matches at 9 bases. The V gene's germline CDR1 is SGHTA and CDR2 FQGNSA. This CDR3 contains 15 residues. V was clipped by 5 bases and J by 4 bases; unmatched bases: 9. The CDR3 is CASSPPGQGVYEQYF. In DNA form, the CDR3 reads TGTGCCAGCAGCCCTCCGGGACAGGGTGTGTACGAGCAGTACTTC.

This clone occurred a few times. The gene calls are TRBV29-1 and TRBJ1-1; 7 bases agree with TRBD1. The V segment lost 6 bases and the J segment 5 bases; nucleotides outside the gene matches: 3. The V gene's germline CDR1 is SQVTM and CDR2 ANQGSEA. This CDR3 has 11 amino acids. CDR3 coding DNA: TGCAGCGTCACAGGGGATACTGAAGCTTTCTTT. Translated, it gives CSVTGDTEAFF.

V and J are TRBV27 and TRBJ1-1; D is unclear. This CDR3 region has 14 residues. Trimming stripped 2 bases from V and 4 bases from J, with 11 bases between. CDR1 is MNHEY and CDR2 is SMNVEV in the germline V gene (reference sequence). CDR3 in amino acids: CASSLLWGVTEAFF. CDR3 sequence (DNA): TGTGCCAGCAGTTTACTTTGGGGTGTCACTGAAGCTTTCTTT.

The J gene is TRBJ2-1, the V gene TRBV4-1; TRBD1 agrees at 10 bases. V was pared by 6 bases and J by 5 bases, with 10 bases of the junction left unmatched. The V gene's germline CDR1 is MGHRA and CDR2 YSYEKL. The CDR3 runs to 16 residues. The DNA for the CDR3 is TGCGCCAGCAGAAGGACAGGGGGGGGGAGAAACAATGAGCAGTTCTTC. It yields the protein CASRRTGGGRNNEQFF.

The chain has TRBV6-1 and TRBJ1-1, with D uncertain. The CDR3 runs 13 residues. Germline lookup yields CDR1 MNHNS and CDR2 SASEGT. The V end was cut by 7 bases, the J end by 2 bases, with 11 bases between. The CDR3: CASTLKSNTEAFF. The CDR3, as DNA: TGTGCCAGCACCTTGAAGTCTAACACTGAAGCTTTCTTT.

This clone was found many times. The J gene is TRBJ2-7, the V gene TRBV5-1; D call uncertain. Deletions cut 7 bases from V and 2 bases from J, with 7 bases between. The germline gives CDR1 SGHRS, CDR2 YFSETQ. There are 11 residues in the CDR3. As DNA, the CDR3 is TGCGCCAGCTCCGACGCCTACGAGCAGTACTTC. Protein: CASSDAYEQYF.

The chain employs TRBV5-1 and TRBJ2-1, with D tentatively TRBD1 (6 bases). The CDR3 has 17 residues. CDR1 is SGHRS and CDR2 is YFSETQ in the germline V gene. Trimming removed 0 bases at V and 1 base at J, with 14 bases between. CDR3 in amino acids: CASSLASTGLSYNEQFF. The CDR3 nucleotides read TGCGCCAGCAGCTTGGCCTCCACAGGGTTGTCCTACAATGAGCAGTTCTTC.

The genes are TRBV7-8 and TRBJ2-3, with D unclear. The CDR3 length is 11 residues. Germline assignment: CDR1 SGHVS and CDR2 FQNEAQ. The V and J ends lost 3 bases and 2 bases respectively, with 0 bases between them. The CDR3: CASSFTDTQYF. CDR3 DNA: TGTGCCAGCAGCTTCACAGATACGCAGTATTTT.

This clone occurred a few times. The chain combines TRBV10-1 with TRBJ2-6; weak D call: TRBD1 (5 bases). Germline V gene sequence: CDR1 WNHNN, CDR2 SYGVQD (reference sequence). The CDR3 extends over 14 amino acids. V gave up 3 bases and J gave up 4 bases, with 7 bases separating them. CDR3 coding DNA: TGCGCCAGCAGTGACAGGGTGGGGGCCAACGTCCTGACTTTC. Translated, it gives CASSDRVGANVLTF.

The V gene is TRBV19, the J gene TRBJ2-7, with 7 bases aligning to TRBD2. CDR3 length equals 13 residues. The ends lost 5 bases at V and 2 bases at J; junction bases unmatched: 3. CDR1 and CDR2 (germline): LNHDA, SQIVND (reference sequence). The CDR3 spells CASSFAGAYEQYF. Here the CDR3 DNA reads TGTGCCAGTAGTTTCGCGGGGGCCTACGAGCAGTACTTC.

The table lists this clone with a count of one. The rearrangement joins TRBV19 to TRBJ1-5; unclear D gene. Between the trimmed V and J ends, which lost 4 bases and 3 bases, there was a span of 10 bases. CDR1 and CDR2 from the germline V gene are LNHDA and SQIVND (reference sequence). This CDR3 is built from 14 residues. CDR3 sequence (DNA): TGTGCCAGTAGTAAAGGCCTCAACAATCAGCCCCAGCATTTT. It is translated as CASSKGLNNQPQHF.

The count of this clone is one. The J gene is TRBJ1-2, the V gene TRBV12-2. TRBV12-2 is classified as a pseudogene. CDR3 size: 12 residues. CDR3 DNA sequence: TGTGCAAGTCCCCTAGTGGGCTATGGCTACACCTTC. Its translation: CASPLVGYGYTF.

The gene calls are TRBV19 and TRBJ1-1; D remains ambiguous. Germline V gives CDR1 LNHDA, CDR2 SQIVND (reference sequence). CDR3 length: 11 amino acids. Deletions cut 5 bases from V and 1 base from J, with 2 bases between. CDR3 sequence (DNA): TGTGCCAGTAGTTGGAACACTGAAGCTTTCTTT. Translating it yields CASSWNTEAFF.

The chain combines TRBV19 with TRBJ1-6; D is unclear. Germline V gene sequence: CDR1 LNHDA, CDR2 SQIVND (reference sequence). CDR3 length: 14 amino acids. Trimming took off 6 bases at V and 7 bases at J, with 13 bases between the two ends. CDR3 sequence reads: CASSTGITNSPLHF. The CDR3 nucleotides are TGTGCCAGTAGCACCGGTATTACAAATTCACCCCTCCACTTT.

V gene TRBV2 combines with J gene TRBJ2-6; no firm D call. The CDR3 covers 17 residues. The germline V gene encodes CDR1 SNHLY and CDR2 FYNNEI. V lost 5 bases and J lost 3, with 17 bases in between. The CDR3 sequence: CASSPIGQVGGANVLTF. The CDR3 coding sequence is TGTGCCAGCAGTCCTATCGGGCAGGTCGGTGGGGCCAACGTCCTGACTTTC.

In this sample, this clone turned up once. V usage is TRBV27 and J usage is TRBJ1-5; D gene ambiguous. There are 16 residues in the CDR3. Germline V lookup: CDR1 MNHEY, CDR2 SMNVEV (reference sequence). V shed 5 bases and J shed 1 base, with 15 bases lying between them. CDR3 sequence (DNA): TGTGCCAGCAGTCCCTACAAGGATCGAAGCAATCAGCCCCAGCATTTT. Protein sequence: CASSPYKDRSNQPQHF.

This chain uses TRBV27 with TRBJ1-2, with a possible D match to TRBD1 (5 bases). CDR1 and CDR2 (germline): MNHEY, SMNVEV (reference sequence). The CDR3 covers 14 residues. V was clipped by 10 bases and J by 8 bases, with 23 bases between them. The CDR3 reads CATTKGPGLPGYTF. The CDR3, as DNA: TGTGCCACCACCAAGGGGCCCGGGCTCCCGGGCTACACCTTC.

V is TRBV19 and J is TRBJ1-5; D call uncertain. CDR3 length: 14 amino acids. Deletions cut 5 bases from V and 4 bases from J, with 12 bases between. Germline CDR1 reads LNHDA; CDR2 reads SQIVND (reference sequence). Here the CDR3 reads CASSPPDWNQPQHF. CDR3 coding DNA: TGTGCCAGTAGTCCGCCTGACTGGAATCAGCCCCAGCATTTT.

On this clone: The same CDR3 can be traced to other DNA sequences in this sample. The V and J genes are TRBV6-5 and TRBJ1-2; D remains ambiguous. The CDR3 spans 13 residues. CDR1 and CDR2 (germline): MNHEY, SVGAGI. V dropped 0 bases and J dropped 5 bases, with 7 bases sitting between them. The DNA for the CDR3 is TGTGCCAGCAGTTACTCGGGTTTTTATGGCTACACCTTC. Translated, it gives CASSYSGFYGYTF.

The chain recombines TRBV9 with TRBJ2-3; D is undetermined. Germline V gene sequence: CDR1 SGDLS, CDR2 YYNGEE. Trimming removed 2 bases from V and 2 bases from J, with 12 bases in between. The CDR3 extends over 15 amino acids. The CDR3 is CASSVDQRYTDTQYF. CDR3 coding DNA: TGTGCCAGCAGCGTCGACCAGCGTTACACAGATACGCAGTATTTT.

This clone occurred a few times. The chain carries TRBV27 and TRBJ1-6; 8 positions agree with TRBD1. The CDR3 covers 14 residues. CDR1 MNHEY and CDR2 SMNVEV come from the germline V gene (reference sequence). V lost 6 bases, J lost 8 bases, and 6 bases stayed unmatched. CDR3 sequence reads: CASRAGGRDSPLHF. CDR3 DNA: TGTGCCAGCAGAGCAGGGGGCAGGGATTCACCCCTCCACTTT.

This clone showed up just once. This chain links TRBV2 with TRBJ2-5, with a tentative D call TRBD1 (5 bases). Deletions cut 5 bases from V and 2 bases from J, with 12 bases between. CDR1 is SNHLY and CDR2 is FYNNEI in the germline V gene. The length of the CDR3 is 14 residues. The DNA for the CDR3 is TGTGCCAGCAGTCAGCCGACAGAGCAAGAGACCCAGTACTTC. It yields the protein CASSQPTEQETQYF.

V gene TRBV19 combines with J gene TRBJ2-7; TRBD2 matches at 8 bases. V was pared by 4 bases and J by 7 bases, with 6 bases of the junction left unmatched. Germline CDR1 and CDR2: LNHDA and SQIVND (reference sequence). The CDR3 is 13 residues long. CDR3 in amino acids: CASSSGGPWEQYF. The CDR3 DNA is TGTGCCAGTAGTAGCGGGGGGCCATGGGAGCAGTACTTC.

V gene TRBV7-9 combines with J gene TRBJ2-7, with a tentative D call TRBD2 (6 bases). V lost 4 bases to trimming and J lost 6 bases, with 16 bases between them. CDR1 is SEHNR and CDR2 is FQNEAQ in the germline V gene (reference sequence). This CDR3 is built from 14 residues. The CDR3 loop is CASSWLAREAEQYF. The CDR3 DNA reads TGTGCCAGCAGCTGGCTAGCGAGAGAGGCCGAGCAGTACTTC.

This clone is a singleton in its sample. The chain links TRBV12-5 to TRBJ2-7; D may be TRBD1 (6 bases). The CDR3 runs to 13 residues. CDR1 and CDR2 (germline): LGHNT, FRNRAP. Trimming pared 3 bases from V and 4 bases from J, leaving 10 bases between. CDR3 sequence (DNA): TGTGCTAGTGGTTTAGTAGACAGGTACGAGCAGTACTTC. It is translated as CASGLVDRYEQYF.

This chain connects TRBV12-5 to TRBJ1-2; TRBD1 aligns across 9 bases. Per the germline V gene, CDR1 is LGHNT and CDR2 is FRNRAP. V was pared by 0 bases and J by 9 bases, with 11 bases of the junction left unmatched. The CDR3 runs 16 residues. Here the CDR3 DNA reads TGTGCTAGTGGTTTGGTCCACTCACAGGGGGCGAAGAGCTACACCTTC. This codes for CASGLVHSQGAKSYTF. Supplemented by reference TRBV12-5 and TRBJ1-2, the full variable domain reads DARVTQTPRHKVTEMGQEVTMRCQPILGHNTVFWYRQTMMQGLELLAYFRNRAPLDDSGMPKDRFSAEMPDATLATLKIQPSEPRDSAVYFCASGLVHSQGAKSYTFGSGTRLTVV.

The V call is TRBV6-5, the J call TRBJ1-1; the D gene is possibly TRBD1 (5 bases). Trimming took 0 bases from V and 3 from J, leaving 11 bases between them. The CDR3 is 15 amino acids. Germline CDR1 is MNHEY and CDR2 is SVGAGI. CDR3 region: CASSYSSGRDTEAFF. The CDR3 region has the DNA TGTGCCAGCAGTTACTCGTCAGGGAGGGACACTGAAGCTTTCTTT.

The chain recombines TRBV2 with TRBJ2-5, with TRBD1 as a possible D gene (5 bases). The germline CDR1 and CDR2 sequences are SNHLY and FYNNEI. The CDR3 is 13 residues long. V was trimmed by 8 bases and J by 4 bases, leaving 14 bases between them. Here the CDR3 reads CASFSDMGETQYF. The DNA for the CDR3 is TGTGCCAGCTTTTCGGACATGGGAGAGACCCAGTACTTC. The whole variable domain, remainder taken from reference TRBV2 and TRBJ2-5, is EPEVTQTPSHQVTQMGQEVILRCVPISNHLYFYWYRQILGQKVEFLVSFYNNEISEKSEIFDDQFSVERPDGSNFTLKIRSTKLEDSAMYFCASFSDMGETQYFGPGTRLLVL.

The gene calls are TRBV7-9 and TRBJ1-2; 7 bases line up with TRBD1. The CDR3 loop spans 17 amino acids. Germline CDR1 and CDR2: SEHNR and FQNEAQ (reference sequence). With V trimmed by 5 bases and J by 4 bases, 16 bases remained unmatched. As DNA, the CDR3 is TGTGCCAGCAGCCCGAAGGGACAGATTGCATCCTTCTATGGCTACACCTTC. This codes for CASSPKGQIASFYGYTF.